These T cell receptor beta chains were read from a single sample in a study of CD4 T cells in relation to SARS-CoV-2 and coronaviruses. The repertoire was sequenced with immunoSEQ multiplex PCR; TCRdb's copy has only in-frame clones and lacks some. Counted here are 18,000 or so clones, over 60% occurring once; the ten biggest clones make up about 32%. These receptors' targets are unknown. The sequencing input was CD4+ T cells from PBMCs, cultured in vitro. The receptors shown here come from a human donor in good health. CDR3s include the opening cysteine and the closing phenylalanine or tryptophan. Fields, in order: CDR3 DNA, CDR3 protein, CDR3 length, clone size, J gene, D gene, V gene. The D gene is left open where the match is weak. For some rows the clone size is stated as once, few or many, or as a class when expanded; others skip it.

TGTGCCATCAGCACAGACGGGACAGCAACCGGGGAGCTGTTTTTT	CAISTDGTATGELFF	15	NA	TRBJ2-2	TRBD1	TRBV10-3
TGCGCCAGCAGCACACAGGGTCTCTCATCCTACGAGCAGTACTTC	CASSTQGLSSYEQYF	15	few	TRBJ2-7	NA	TRBV5-1
TGCGCCAGCAGCCTGCAGGGGGGCGGCAGCAGGGCACCCCTCCACTTT	CASSLQGGGSRAPLHF	16	NA	TRBJ1-6	TRBD1	TRBV5-1
TGTGCCAGCAGTTTCTCGGGACTAGCGGGAGGGGAGTTCTTC	CASSFSGLAGGEFF	14	NA	TRBJ2-1	TRBD2	TRBV27
TGTGCCAGCAGTGAATTAGCAGGGCAAGAGACCCAGTACTTC	CASSELAGQETQYF	14	NA	TRBJ2-5	NA	TRBV2
TGTGCCACCAGCTTAGCCCCCACTAGCACAGATACGCAGTATTTT	CATSLAPTSTDTQYF	15	NA	TRBJ2-3	NA	TRBV15
TGTGCCAGTAGAGATCCGGGACGGCTCCACGAGCAGTACTTC	CASRDPGRLHEQYF	14	NA	TRBJ2-7	NA	TRBV27
TGTGCCAGCAGCCACCCTAGCGGGGGGGGCACAGATACGCAGTATTTT	CASSHPSGGGTDTQYF	16	NA	TRBJ2-3	TRBD2	TRBV5-4
TGTGCCAGCAGTGCGACTTGGGGACAGGGACCGTTCTTC	CASSATWGQGPFF	13	NA	TRBJ2-1	TRBD1	TRBV6-4
TGCGCCAGCATTCTAGCGGGAGGCCCCTACAATGAGCAGTTCTTC	CASILAGGPYNEQFF	15	NA	TRBJ2-1	TRBD2	TRBV5-1
TGTGCCAGCAGCAACACAGGGGGCGCTGGATATGGCTACACCTTC	CASSNTGGAGYGYTF	15	NA	TRBJ1-2	TRBD1	TRBV3-1/TRBV3-2
TGTGCCAGCAGTTCCCCGCTAGCGCGGACCTACGAGCAGTACTTC	CASSSPLARTYEQYF	15	NA	TRBJ2-7	NA	TRBV27
TGTGCCAGCAGTGGCAATAGCGGGGCGTGGAGCTCCTACGAGCAGTACTTC	CASSGNSGAWSSYEQYF	17	NA	TRBJ2-7	TRBD2	TRBV2
TGTGCCAGCAGCTTAGAACAAAACACTGAAGCTTTCTTT	CASSLEQNTEAFF	13	NA	TRBJ1-1	NA	TRBV7-8
TGTGCCAGCAGCCAAGTGACTAGCGGAAAAAACATTCAGTACTTC	CASSQVTSGKNIQYF	15	NA	TRBJ2-4	TRBD2	TRBV3-1/TRBV3-2
TGTGCCAGCAGCTTATACTACACCGGGGAGCTGTTTTTT	CASSLYYTGELFF	13	NA	TRBJ2-2	NA	TRBV11-2
TGTGCCAGCACACCGAGTACGAACACTGAAGCTTTCTTT	CASTPSTNTEAFF	13	NA	TRBJ1-1	NA	TRBV28
TGCGCCAGCAGCTTGGAGGGGGACACTTCCTACGAGCAGTACTTC	CASSLEGDTSYEQYF	15	once	TRBJ2-7	NA	TRBV5-1
TGTGCCACCAGACGGGATAGCAATCAGCCCCAGCATTTT	CATRRDSNQPQHF	13	NA	TRBJ1-5	NA	TRBV2
TGTGCCACCAGCAGAGATCGGTTGGTGGCAGAGATAACCTACAATGAGCAGTTCTTC	CATSRDRLVAEITYNEQFF	19	NA	TRBJ2-1	NA	TRBV15
TGTGCCAGCTCACCAACCAGGGGCTATAGCAATCAGCCCCAGCATTTT	CASSPTRGYSNQPQHF	16	NA	TRBJ1-5	NA	TRBV18
TGTGCCAGCAGTTCTTTCGCCCTTGAAAGGGGGGGCGGCTACACCTTC	CASSSFALERGGGYTF	16	NA	TRBJ1-2	NA	TRBV28
TGCAGTACTAGTCCCAGGGGCGGTTATTATGGCTACACCTTC	CSTSPRGGYYGYTF	14	NA	TRBJ1-2	NA	TRBV20-1
TGTGCCAGCAGCTTGATCCCAGGGGGCTGGACTGAAGCTTTCTTT	CASSLIPGGWTEAFF	15	NA	TRBJ1-1	TRBD1	TRBV5-4
TGTGCCTGCTACTTATCCCGCAGTGAAAAACTGTTTTTT	CACYLSRSEKLFF	13	NA	TRBJ1-4	NA	TRBV30
TGTGCCTGGGACAGGGCCGGTCAGCCCCAGCATTTT	CAWDRAGQPQHF	12	NA	TRBJ1-5	TRBD1	TRBV30
TGTGCCAGTATGACACGTGCGGGGTCGGGCAATCAGCCCCAGCATTTT	CASMTRAGSGNQPQHF	16	NA	TRBJ1-5	NA	TRBV19
TGTGCCAGCAGCTCACAGGTTACCGAAGCTTTCTTT	CASSSQVTEAFF	12	few	TRBJ1-1	NA	TRBV11-2
TGTGCCAGCAGTCCTCGCTACTCCTACAATGAGCAGTTCTTC	CASSPRYSYNEQFF	14	NA	TRBJ2-1	NA	TRBV25-1
TGTGCCAGCAGTTACTCTGGACAGACGAACACCGGGGAGCTGTTTTTT	CASSYSGQTNTGELFF	16	few	TRBJ2-2	NA	TRBV6-5
TGTGCCAGCTCACCACAACAGGGGGATTCACCCCTCCACTTT	CASSPQQGDSPLHF	14	few	TRBJ1-6	TRBD1	TRBV18
TGTGCCAGCAGCCAAGCACAGGTTACCTCCTACGAGCAGTACTTC	CASSQAQVTSYEQYF	15	NA	TRBJ2-7	NA	TRBV3-1/TRBV3-2
TGTGCCAGCGCCCCACAGTTGAACACCGGGGAGCTGTTTTTT	CASAPQLNTGELFF	14	once	TRBJ2-2	NA	TRBV6-6
TGTGCCAGCTCATCAAACTCGGATGACTATGGCTACACCTTC	CASSSNSDDYGYTF	14	few	TRBJ1-2	NA	TRBV18
TGTGCCAGTAGTATATTCGGGAGTACGGTAAATGAGCAGTTCTTC	CASSIFGSTVNEQFF	15	NA	TRBJ2-1	NA	TRBV19
TGTGCCAGCAGCCAGGTATTACAGGGCCTCAGCAATCAGCCCCAGCATTTT	CASSQVLQGLSNQPQHF	17	few	TRBJ1-5	NA	TRBV4-2